This is a list of T cell receptor beta chains from one sample in a study of blood T cell repertoires in COVID-19. Profiled with immunoSEQ multiplex PCR; TCRdb holds only in-frame clones, not every one. The sample includes about 160,000 clones, approximately 91% seen only once; the top ten take about 2.3%. Material for sequencing was peripheral blood. All receptors derive from a man between 18 and 35 years old with acute or convalescent COVID-19. Each CDR3 is given with its conserved first and last residue. Fields, in order: D gene, clone size, V gene, J gene, CDR3 protein, CDR3 DNA. D genes are given only for firm matches. The size of a clone is reported for some rows only, either as once, few or many, or as a class for expanded clones.

>TRBD1|once|TRBV11-2|TRBJ2-5
CASSLDQGDKTQYF
TGTGCCAGCAGCTTAGACCAGGGGGATAAGACCCAGTACTTC
>.|.|TRBV4-1|TRBJ1-5
CASSKQGSNQPQHF
TGCGCCAGCAGCAAACAGGGCAGCAATCAGCCCCAGCATTTT
>.|once|TRBV29-1|TRBJ1-4
CSVVGEANEKLFF
TGCAGCGTTGTAGGCGAGGCTAATGAAAAACTGTTTTTT
>.|.|TRBV12-3/TRBV12-4|TRBJ1-1
CASSRLRDTEAFF
TGTGCCAGCAGTCGCCTCCGGGACACTGAAGCTTTCTTT
>.|.|TRBV11-2|TRBJ1-1
CASSARLLMNTEAFF
TGTGCCAGCAGCGCGAGACTCCTAATGAACACTGAAGCTTTCTTT
>TRBD1|.|TRBV27|TRBJ1-6
CASSFLTTGGSSPLHF
TGTGCCAGCAGTTTCCTGACGACAGGGGGAAGTTCACCCCTCCACTTT
>TRBD1|.|TRBV5-1|TRBJ2-3
CASSQWGQTTDTQYF
TGCGCCAGCAGCCAATGGGGACAGACCACAGATACGCAGTATTTT
>.|.|TRBV7-9|TRBJ1-1
CASSLGTGTLNTEAFF
TGTGCCAGCAGCTTAGGGACCGGGACACTCAACACTGAAGCTTTCTTT
>TRBD2|.|TRBV4-1|TRBJ2-2
CASSWTVGLVDTGELFF
TGCGCCAGCAGCTGGACGGTTGGACTAGTAGACACCGGGGAGCTGTTTTTT
>.|.|TRBV6-5|TRBJ2-7
CASSYSGGLSYEQYF
TGTGCCAGCAGTTACTCTGGAGGCCTGAGCTACGAGCAGTACTTC
>.|.|TRBV4-2|TRBJ2-3
CASSQDRELGTDTQYF
TGTGCCAGCAGCCAAGACAGGGAACTTGGCACAGATACGCAGTATTTT
>TRBD2|.|TRBV11-2|TRBJ2-7
CASSTGTSVYEQYF
TGTGCCAGCAGCACCGGGACTAGCGTCTACGAGCAGTACTTC
>TRBD1|.|TRBV6-5|TRBJ2-5
CASSLDRGETQYF
TGTGCCAGCAGCCTGGACAGGGGAGAGACCCAGTACTTC
>.|.|TRBV14|TRBJ2-3
CASSQVEGVRDTQYF
TGTGCCAGCAGCCAAGTAGAGGGGGTGAGAGATACGCAGTATTTT
>TRBD2|few|TRBV24-1|TRBJ2-1
CATSDISGINEQFF
TGTGCCACCAGTGATATTAGCGGGATCAATGAGCAGTTCTTC
>TRBD1|few|TRBV7-9|TRBJ2-7
CASSPRTGSEQYF
TGTGCCAGCAGCCCCAGGACAGGGAGCGAGCAGTACTTC
>.|.|TRBV7-9|TRBJ1-1
CASSLVALLNTEAFF
TGTGCCAGCAGCTTAGTAGCGCTCCTGAACACTGAAGCTTTCTTT
>.|.|TRBV27|TRBJ2-1
CASSRQVSYNEQFF
TGTGCCAGCAGTAGACAGGTCTCCTACAATGAGCAGTTCTTC
>.|.|TRBV7-2|TRBJ2-7
CASSFVDGIMYEQYF
TGTGCCAGCAGCTTTGTCGACGGGATAATGTACGAGCAGTACTTC
>.|.|TRBV28|TRBJ1-4
CASSLFQGGSEKLFF
TGTGCCAGCAGTTTATTCCAGGGCGGATCCGAAAAACTGTTTTTT
>TRBD2|.|TRBV5-1|TRBJ2-1
CASSLGPSGGGSYNEQFF
TGCGCCAGCAGCTTGGGGCCCAGCGGGGGAGGTTCCTACAATGAGCAGTTCTTC
>.|few|TRBV30|TRBJ1-1
CAWIAPGTEAFF
TGTGCCTGGATTGCCCCGGGGACTGAAGCTTTCTTT
>TRBD1|.|TRBV4-1|TRBJ1-2
CASSQGQGIFYGYTF
TGCGCCAGCAGCCAAGGACAGGGGATATTCTATGGCTACACCTTC
>TRBD1|.|TRBV6-5|TRBJ2-1
CASSYETGGSSNEQFF
TGTGCCAGCAGTTACGAGACAGGGGGCTCTAGCAATGAGCAGTTCTTC
>.|.|TRBV14|TRBJ1-1
CASSQRTGWDTEAFF
TGTGCCAGCAGCCAGAGAACAGGGTGGGACACTGAAGCTTTCTTT
>.|.|TRBV3-1/TRBV3-2|TRBJ1-3
CASSQDRQGTGNTIYF
TGTGCCAGCAGCCAAGATCGGCAGGGTACCGGAAACACCATATATTTT
>TRBD1|.|TRBV20-1|TRBJ1-2
CSASRGQGANGYTF
TGCAGTGCTAGTCGGGGACAGGGGGCGAATGGCTACACCTTC
>.|once|TRBV7-6|TRBJ2-3
CASSPGVGPYTDTQYF
TGTGCCAGCAGCCCAGGTGTAGGTCCCTACACAGATACGCAGTATTTT
>TRBD1|.|TRBV5-1|TRBJ2-5
CASEGDRGGETQYF
TGCGCCAGCGAGGGGGACAGGGGTGGAGAGACCCAGTACTTC
>TRBD1|.|TRBV18|TRBJ1-5
CASSPLATGVEVSQPQHF
TGTGCCAGCTCACCCCTAGCGACAGGGGTCGAAGTGAGTCAGCCCCAGCATTTT
>TRBD2|once|TRBV5-1|TRBJ2-5
CASSGGAGGTETQYF
TGCGCCAGCAGCGGAGGAGCGGGGGGGACGGAGACCCAGTACTTC
>.|once|TRBV5-1|TRBJ2-7
CASSPRTGAYEQYF
TGCGCCAGCAGCCCTCGGACCGGGGCCTACGAGCAGTACTTC
>.|.|TRBV6-5|TRBJ1-5
CASSFTGSNQPQHF
TGTGCCAGCAGTTTCACAGGGTCCAATCAGCCCCAGCATTTT
>TRBD1|once|TRBV30|TRBJ1-3
CAWAGQGIHTIYF
TGTGCCTGGGCGGGACAGGGGATACACACCATATATTTT
>TRBD1|once|TRBV5-1|TRBJ1-1
CASSAMGQVNTEAFF
TGCGCCAGCAGCGCGATGGGACAGGTTAACACTGAAGCTTTCTTT
>.|.|TRBV4-1|TRBJ2-3
CASSPIYTDTQYF
TGCGCCAGCAGCCCTATTTACACAGATACGCAGTATTTT
>TRBD1|.|TRBV4-2|TRBJ1-2
CASSPTEGQGDYGYTF
TGTGCCAGCAGTCCAACGGAAGGACAGGGTGACTATGGCTACACCTTC
>TRBD1|.|TRBV12-5|TRBJ1-1
CASGLVLRGDGTEAFF
TGTGCTAGTGGTTTGGTACTCAGGGGGGACGGTACTGAAGCTTTCTTT
>TRBD1|.|TRBV7-9|TRBJ1-2
CASSPQGAHGYTF
TGTGCCAGCAGCCCCCAGGGGGCGCATGGCTACACCTTC
>TRBD1|.|TRBV19|TRBJ2-1
CATSPTGSSYNEQFF
TGTGCCACCAGCCCGACAGGGAGCTCCTACAATGAGCAGTTCTTC
>TRBD1|.|TRBV6-1|TRBJ2-3
CASSERADRGTDTQYF
TGTGCCAGCAGTGAAAGGGCGGACAGGGGGACAGATACGCAGTATTTT
>.|.|TRBV9|TRBJ1-2
CASSVTAGARGYTF
TGTGCCAGCAGCGTCACTGCAGGGGCAAGGGGCTACACCTTC